Listed here are 28 T cell receptor beta chains from one sample, sequenced in a study of cytomegalovirus exposure and HLA in healthy donors. PCR was performed using 60 Vbeta and 13 Jbeta primers. This table comes from immunoSEQ multiplex PCR, and its TCRdb copy is limited to in-frame clones, with some not included. This table holds under 85,000 clones, just over 65% found once. The sequenced material came from PBMCs. Receptor source: a woman in her twenties or thirties in good health and CMV-seronegative.

The chain couples TRBV7-6 to TRBJ1-4; 10 positions match TRBD1. This CDR3 has 15 residues. V shed 5 bases, J shed 5 bases, and the junction held 5 bases outside the gene matches. CDR1 is SGHVS, CDR2 FNYEAQ, per germline. CDR3 loop: CASSATGGLNEKLFF. CDR3 DNA: TGTGCCAGCAGCGCGACAGGGGGCCTAAATGAAAAACTGTTTTTT.

The CDR3 DNA reads TGTGCCAGCAGTGAACGCAGGGCCAAGGATTCACCCCTCCACTTT. Its translation is CASSERRAKDSPLHF. The chain employs TRBV6-1 and TRBJ1-6; a weak D match, TRBD1 (5 bases). Trimming cost V 2 bases and J 8 bases, with 13 bases left between them. Germline V CDR1 and CDR2: MNHNS, SASEGT. The CDR3 is 15 amino acids.

This rearrangement joins TRBV7-9 to TRBJ1-5; TRBD1 matches at 7 bases. The CDR3 is 15 residues long. Germline values: CDR1 SEHNR, CDR2 FQNEAQ (reference sequence). V dropped 4 bases and J dropped 4; count of bases not matched to a gene: 7. This CDR3 reads CASSSGDSPNQPQHF. CDR3 bases: TGTGCCAGCAGCTCCGGGGACAGCCCAAATCAGCCCCAGCATTTT.

The chain couples TRBV6-5 to TRBJ1-4, with TRBD1 identical over 10 bases. J lost 4 bases, V lost 4 bases, and 6 bases had no gene match. CDR3 length equals 16 residues. The V gene's germline CDR1 is MNHEY and CDR2 SVGAGI. The CDR3 nucleotides are TGTGCCAGCAGTTCTGGGACAGGGGACGGTAATGAAAAACTGTTTTTT. It yields the protein CASSSGTGDGNEKLFF.

V gene TRBV18 combines with J gene TRBJ2-5; possible D gene TRBD2, 6 bases. The CDR3 contains 13 residues. Per the germline V gene, CDR1 is KGHSH and CDR2 is LQKENI. The germline V and J ends were trimmed by 3 bases and 5 bases, with 10 bases remaining between them. CDR3 sequence reads: CASSPGTFETQYF. For the CDR3, the DNA is TGTGCCAGCTCACCTGGGACTTTTGAGACCCAGTACTTC. Drawing the rest from reference TRBV18 and TRBJ2-5, the complete variable domain is NAGVMQNPRHLVRRRGQEARLRCSPMKGHSHVYWYRQLPEEGLKFMVYLQKENIIDESGMPKERFSAEFPKEGPSILRIQQVVRGDSAAYFCASSPGTFETQYFGPGTRLLVL.

This rearrangement joins TRBV15 to TRBJ2-3; 11 positions match TRBD2. This CDR3 is built from 15 residues. After removal of 3 bases from V and 6 bases from J, the junction contained 5 bases not matched to a gene. Germline V gene data show CDR1 as LNHNV and CDR2 as YYDKDF (reference sequence). The CDR3 DNA reads TGTGCCACCAGCAGGACTAGCGGGGCCCCGGATACGCAGTATTTT. Translation gives CATSRTSGAPDTQYF.

The rearrangement uses TRBV27 and TRBJ2-3; 7 nucleotides line up with TRBD2. This CDR3 region has 13 residues. Unmatched junction bases numbered 4, after V lost 7 bases and J lost 3 bases. CDR1 MNHEY and CDR2 SMNVEV come from the germline V gene (reference sequence). CDR3: CASIPAGTDTQYF. The CDR3 nucleotides are TGTGCCAGCATACCAGCGGGGACAGATACGCAGTATTTT.

Worth noting for this clone: Other DNA sequences in the same sample also yield this CDR3. This rearrangement joins TRBV7-8 to TRBJ1-1, with TRBD1 matching over 7 bases. The ends lost 2 bases at V and 2 bases at J; junction bases unmatched: 2. Germline lookup yields CDR1 SGHVS and CDR2 FQNEAQ. This CDR3 has 14 amino acids. In DNA, the CDR3 is TGTGCCAGCAGCTTATGGGACAGTAACACTGAAGCTTTCTTT. Encoded protein: CASSLWDSNTEAFF.

V and J are TRBV5-1 and TRBJ2-7; tentative D call: TRBD2 (6 bases). V lost 0 bases, J lost 2 bases, and 21 bases lay in between. The CDR3 is made up of 18 amino acids. Looked up from germline, CDR1 is SGHRS and CDR2 is YFSETQ. The CDR3 DNA reads as TGCGCCAGCAGCTTGGTAGCCTGGGGTAGCGCGGGGACCTACGAGCAGTACTTC. Translation gives CASSLVAWGSAGTYEQYF.

The chain couples TRBV7-2 to TRBJ2-7; TRBD2 matches 7 bases. This CDR3 has 13 residues. Germline V CDR1 and CDR2: SGHTA, FQGNSA. V was pared by 3 bases and J by 3 bases, with 2 bases of the junction left unmatched. CDR3 sequence (DNA): TGTGCCAGCAGCTTGGGCGGGGGCTACGAGCAGTACTTC. It specifies CASSLGGGYEQYF.

This CDR3 is CASSLKGAGFTEAFF. The CDR3 nucleotides are TGTGCCAGCAGTTTAAAGGGGGCCGGGTTCACTGAAGCTTTCTTT. The rearrangement joins TRBV27 to TRBJ1-1; 7 bases are shared with TRBD1. V lost 2 bases to trimming and J lost 4 bases; unmatched junction nucleotides: 7. Germline CDR1 is MNHEY and CDR2 is SMNVEV (reference sequence). The CDR3 covers 15 residues.

This clone was picked up one time. V usage is TRBV18 and J usage is TRBJ1-2, with D uncertain. From germline, CDR1 is KGHSH and CDR2 LQKENI. Trimming removed 2 bases at V and 0 bases at J, with 10 bases between. There are 15 residues in the CDR3. In DNA, the CDR3 is TGTGCCAGCTCACCAGGACTGCGCACTAACTATGGCTACACCTTC. Protein: CASSPGLRTNYGYTF.

There are a few counts of this clone. The chain employs TRBV2 and TRBJ2-7, with a possible D match to TRBD2 (7 bases). This CDR3 has 14 amino acids. V dropped 8 bases and J dropped 7 bases, with 21 bases sitting between them. Germline V gene data show CDR1 as SNHLY and CDR2 as FYNNEI. CDR3 amino acids: CASAVEGGAGEQYF. DNA of the CDR3: TGTGCCAGCGCCGTTGAGGGGGGGGCTGGGGAGCAGTACTTC.

This clone was picked up one time. V usage is TRBV18 and J usage is TRBJ2-5, with 11 bases identical to TRBD2. CDR3 length equals 16 residues. Trimming took 3 bases from V and 1 from J; bases not matched to a gene: 4. Per germline, CDR1 KGHSH and CDR2 LQKENI. The CDR3 spells CASSPLAGGFQETQYF. CDR3 DNA: TGTGCCAGCTCACCTCTAGCGGGGGGATTCCAAGAGACCCAGTACTTC.

In its sample, this clone was seen once. The chain recombines TRBV2 with TRBJ2-3; 9 bases are shared with TRBD1. The CDR3 totals 15 residues. Germline CDR1 SNHLY, CDR2 FYNNEI. V trimming: 6 bases; J trimming: 4 bases; junction bases outside the gene matches: 8. The CDR3 sequence is CASRIRTGDADTQYF. CDR3 coding DNA: TGTGCCAGCAGGATACGGACAGGGGACGCAGATACGCAGTATTTT.

The gene calls are TRBV6-5 and TRBJ2-1; tentatively, D is TRBD1 (5 bases). Trimming pared 8 bases from V and 4 bases from J, leaving 12 bases between. This CDR3 contains 13 residues. The germline V gene has CDR1 MNHEY and CDR2 SVGAGI. The CDR3 DNA is TGTGCCAGCGGCAGAGACAGTTACAATGAGCAGTTCTTC. It is translated as CASGRDSYNEQFF.

This chain joins TRBV5-4 and TRBJ2-7, with TRBD1 matching 8 bases. V lost 3 bases, J lost 5 bases, and 7 bases stayed unmatched. This CDR3 has 14 residues. Germline V gene data show CDR1 as SGHNT and CDR2 as YYREEE (reference sequence). CDR3 sequence: CASSYGQGPHEQYF. CDR3 DNA: TGTGCCAGCAGCTACGGACAGGGTCCACACGAGCAGTACTTC.

The chain carries TRBV30 and TRBJ1-4; 7 bases match TRBD1. V lost 1 base and J lost 8; bases outside the gene matches: 7. From germline, CDR1 is GTSNPN and CDR2 SVGIG (reference sequence). There are 14 residues in the CDR3. CDR3 coding DNA: TGTGCCTGGAGTGACCCTCGCAGGGGGGAAAAACTGTTTTTT. Its protein is CAWSDPRRGEKLFF.

The chain has TRBV5-1 and TRBJ2-1; tentatively, D is TRBD2 (5 bases). The CDR3 runs to 14 residues. V was cut by 5 bases and J by 2 bases, with 11 bases left in between. Germline loops: CDR1 SGHRS, CDR2 YFSETQ. CDR3 loop: CASRMGETYNEQFF. In DNA, the CDR3 is TGCGCCAGCAGAATGGGAGAGACCTACAATGAGCAGTTCTTC.

This chain connects TRBV7-8 to TRBJ1-1; 8 positions agree with TRBD1. This CDR3 has 15 amino acids. With 4 bases clipped from V and 1 base from J, the junction kept 5 bases outside the gene matches. Germline CDR1 is SGHVS and CDR2 is FQNEAQ. CDR3 loop: CASSSPGQENTEAFF. The DNA of the CDR3 is TGTGCCAGCAGCTCCCCGGGACAGGAGAACACTGAAGCTTTCTTT. The variable domain in full, completed from reference TRBV7-8 and TRBJ1-1, reads GAGVSQSPRYKVAKRGQDVALRCDPISGHVSLFWYQQALGQGPEFLTYFQNEAQLDKSGLPSDRFFAERPEGSVSTLKIQRTQQEDSAVYLCASSSPGQENTEAFFGQGTRLTVV.

Comment on this clone: This CDR3 is also generated by other DNA sequences in the sample. The V call is TRBV29-1, the J call TRBJ2-7, with 9 bases matching TRBD1. Germline values: CDR1 SQVTM, CDR2 ANQGSEA. Unmatched junction bases numbered 2, after V lost 4 bases and J lost 4 bases. The CDR3 is 12 amino acids. CDR3 DNA sequence: TGCAGCGTTGGGGGACAGGGATACGAGCAGTACTTC. It encodes CSVGGQGYEQYF.

This clone has a handful of counts. The chain links TRBV7-2 to TRBJ1-1; 9 bases align to TRBD1. The CDR3 is 15 amino acids. After removal of 4 bases from V and 1 base from J, the junction contained 4 bases not matched to a gene. CDR1 is SGHTA and CDR2 is FQGNSA in the germline V gene. CDR3 nucleotides: TGTGCCAGCAGCTCCTTGGACAGGGGGAACACTGAAGCTTTCTTT. This sequence encodes CASSSLDRGNTEAFF.

As concerns this clone: The CDR3 ends on some other residue instead of the conserved phenylalanine or tryptophan, so this is likely a read error. The rearrangement joins TRBV15 to TRBJ1-4; D uncertain. The CDR3 has 15 residues. The germline V gene encodes CDR1 LNHNV and CDR2 YYDKDF (reference sequence). V lost 3 bases and J lost 8, with 16 bases in between. The chain's CDR3 is CATSSPGREEEKLFV. In nucleotides, the CDR3 is TGTGCCACCAGCAGTCCCGGACGGGAGGAAGAAAAACTGTTTGTT.

V usage is TRBV5-6 and J usage is TRBJ2-5; the D is unclear. CDR1 and CDR2 from the germline V gene are SGHDT and YYEEEE. V lost 3 bases and J 4 bases, leaving 4 bases between the germline ends. The CDR3 is made up of 11 amino acids. This chain's CDR3 is CASSSIETQYF. The CDR3 DNA reads as TGTGCCAGCAGCTCCATAGAGACCCAGTACTTC.

This chain joins TRBV13 and TRBJ2-7; TRBD2 is a possible D gene (5 bases). This CDR3 is 14 amino acids long. Deletions cut 5 bases from V and 0 bases from J, with 11 bases between. Germline values: CDR1 PRHDT, CDR2 FYEKMQ (reference sequence). The CDR3 sequence: CASSPAGLSYEQYF. As DNA, the CDR3 is TGTGCCAGCAGCCCGGCGGGTCTCTCCTACGAGCAGTACTTC.

The J gene is TRBJ1-1, the V gene TRBV28; no clear D gene. Germline V CDR1 and CDR2: MDHEN, SYDVKM. The CDR3 is 13 amino acids. Trimming stripped 2 bases from V and 3 bases from J, with 7 bases between. The CDR3 reads CASSLNRDTEAFF. The CDR3 DNA sequence: TGTGCCAGCAGTTTAAATCGGGACACTGAAGCTTTCTTT.

V gene TRBV5-1 combines with J gene TRBJ1-6, with 7 bases fitting TRBD1. V shed 0 bases, J shed 9 bases, and the junction held 9 bases outside the gene matches. Germline V gene lookup returns CDR1 SGHRS and CDR2 YFSETQ. This CDR3 comprises 16 residues. In DNA form, the CDR3 reads TGCGCCAGCAGCTTGGGGGACAGCAGAACAGGTTCACCCCTCCACTTT. It specifies CASSLGDSRTGSPLHF.

The V and J genes are TRBV28 and TRBJ2-7, with D hard to call. This CDR3 has 11 residues. With 7 bases removed from V and 3 bases from J, the gap between germline ends came to 7 bases. CDR1 and CDR2 (germline): MDHEN, SYDVKM. The CDR3 loop reads CASTLNYEQYF. The CDR3, as DNA: TGTGCCAGCACGCTAAACTACGAGCAGTACTTC.